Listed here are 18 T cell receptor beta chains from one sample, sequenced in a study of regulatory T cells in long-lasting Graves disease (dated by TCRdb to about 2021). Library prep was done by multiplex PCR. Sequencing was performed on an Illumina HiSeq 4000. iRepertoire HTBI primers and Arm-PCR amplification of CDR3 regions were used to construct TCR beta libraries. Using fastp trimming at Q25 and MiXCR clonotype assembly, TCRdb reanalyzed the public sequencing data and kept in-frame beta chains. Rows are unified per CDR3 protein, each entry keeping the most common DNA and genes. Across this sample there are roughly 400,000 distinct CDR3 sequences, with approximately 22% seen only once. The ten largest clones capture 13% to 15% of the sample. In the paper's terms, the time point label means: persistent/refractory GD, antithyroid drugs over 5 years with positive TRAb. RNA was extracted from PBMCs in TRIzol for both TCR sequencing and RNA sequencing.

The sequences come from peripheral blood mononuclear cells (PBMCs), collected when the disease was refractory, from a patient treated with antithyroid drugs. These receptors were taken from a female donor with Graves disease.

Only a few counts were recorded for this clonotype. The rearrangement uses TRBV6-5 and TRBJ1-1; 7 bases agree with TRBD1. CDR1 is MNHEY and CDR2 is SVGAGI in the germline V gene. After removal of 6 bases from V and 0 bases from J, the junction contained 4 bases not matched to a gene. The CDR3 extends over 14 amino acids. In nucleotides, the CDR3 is TGTGCCAGCAGATACGACAGGGTGAACACTGAAGCTTTCTTT. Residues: CASRYDRVNTEAFF.

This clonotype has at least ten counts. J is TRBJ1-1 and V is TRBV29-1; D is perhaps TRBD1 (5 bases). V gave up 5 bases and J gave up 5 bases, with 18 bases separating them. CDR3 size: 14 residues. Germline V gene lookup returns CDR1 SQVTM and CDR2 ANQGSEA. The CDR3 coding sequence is TGCAGCGTTAAGCGCGGCGGGGGAAGGACTGAAGCTTTCTTT. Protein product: CSVKRGGGRTEAFF.

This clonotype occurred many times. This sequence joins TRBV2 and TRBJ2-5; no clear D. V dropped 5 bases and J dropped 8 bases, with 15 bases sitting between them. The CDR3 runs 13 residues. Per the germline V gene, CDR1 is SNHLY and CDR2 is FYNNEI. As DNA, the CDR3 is TGTGCCAGCAGTATTCGGCCCCCGGCCACCCAGTACTTC. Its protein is CASSIRPPATQYF.

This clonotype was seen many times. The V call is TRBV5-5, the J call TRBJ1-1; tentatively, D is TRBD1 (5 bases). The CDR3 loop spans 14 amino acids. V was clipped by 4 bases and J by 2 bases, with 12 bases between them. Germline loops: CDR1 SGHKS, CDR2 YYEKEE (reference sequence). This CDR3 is CASSMGLSNTEAFF. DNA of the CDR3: TGTGCCAGCAGCATGGGACTGAGCAACACTGAAGCTTTCTTT.

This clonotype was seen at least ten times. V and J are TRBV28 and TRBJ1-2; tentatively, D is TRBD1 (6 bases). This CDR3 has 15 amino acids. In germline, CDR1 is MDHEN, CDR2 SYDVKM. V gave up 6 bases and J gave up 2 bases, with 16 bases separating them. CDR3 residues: CASSSHNRVNYGYTF. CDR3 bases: TGTGCCAGCAGCTCTCACAACAGGGTGAACTATGGCTACACCTTC.

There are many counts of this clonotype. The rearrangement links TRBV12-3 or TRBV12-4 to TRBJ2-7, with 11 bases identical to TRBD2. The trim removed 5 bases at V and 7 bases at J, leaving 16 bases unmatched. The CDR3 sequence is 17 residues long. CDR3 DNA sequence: TGTGCCAGCAGTCCCCCCGGACTAGCGGGCCCTTTGATAGAGCAGTACTTC. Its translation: CASSPPGLAGPLIEQYF.

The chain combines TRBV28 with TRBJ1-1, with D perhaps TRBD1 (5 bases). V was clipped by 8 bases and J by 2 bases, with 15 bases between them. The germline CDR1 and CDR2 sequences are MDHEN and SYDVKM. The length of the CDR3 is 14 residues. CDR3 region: CASPGIGGNTEAFF. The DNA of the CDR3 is TGTGCCAGCCCCGGGATCGGGGGAAACACTGAAGCTTTCTTT.

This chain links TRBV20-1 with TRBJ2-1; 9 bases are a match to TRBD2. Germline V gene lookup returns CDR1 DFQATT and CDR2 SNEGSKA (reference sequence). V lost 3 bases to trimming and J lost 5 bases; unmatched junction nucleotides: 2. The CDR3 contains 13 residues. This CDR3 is CSARAGGDNEQFF. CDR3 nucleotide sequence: TGCAGTGCTAGGGCGGGAGGGGACAATGAGCAGTTCTTC.

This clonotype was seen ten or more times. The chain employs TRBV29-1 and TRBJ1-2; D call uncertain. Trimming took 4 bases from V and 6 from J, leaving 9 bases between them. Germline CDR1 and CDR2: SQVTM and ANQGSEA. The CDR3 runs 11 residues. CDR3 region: CSVGEVNGYTF. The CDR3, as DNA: TGCAGCGTTGGGGAGGTCAATGGCTACACCTTC.

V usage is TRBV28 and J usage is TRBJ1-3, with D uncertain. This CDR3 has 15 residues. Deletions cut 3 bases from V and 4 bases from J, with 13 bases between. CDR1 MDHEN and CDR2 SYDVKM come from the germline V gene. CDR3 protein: CASSFRAVSGNTIYF. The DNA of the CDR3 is TGTGCCAGCAGTTTTAGGGCAGTCTCGGGAAACACCATATATTTT.

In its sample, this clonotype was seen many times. The CDR3 loop reads CASSYTRGGRETQYF. In DNA form, the CDR3 reads TGTGCCAGCAGTTACACTAGGGGAGGCCGAGAGACCCAGTACTTC. The chain is built from TRBV28 and TRBJ2-5, with a weak D call TRBD2 (6 bases). The germline V gene has CDR1 MDHEN and CDR2 SYDVKM. The CDR3 covers 15 residues. Trimming took off 4 bases at V and 4 bases at J, with 16 bases between the two ends.

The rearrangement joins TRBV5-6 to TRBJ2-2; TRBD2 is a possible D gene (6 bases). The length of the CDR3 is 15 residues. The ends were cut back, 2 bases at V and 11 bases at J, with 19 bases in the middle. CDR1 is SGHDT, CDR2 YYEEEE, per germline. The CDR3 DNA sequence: TGTGCCAGCAGCTTCCTCCCGGGAGCCGGTGGTGAGCTGTTTTTT. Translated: CASSFLPGAGGELFF.

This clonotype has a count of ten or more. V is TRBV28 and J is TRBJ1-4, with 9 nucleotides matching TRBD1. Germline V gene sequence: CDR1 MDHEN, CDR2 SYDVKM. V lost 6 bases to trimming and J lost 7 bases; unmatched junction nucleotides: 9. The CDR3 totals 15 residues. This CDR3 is CASSDQQGAGEKLFF. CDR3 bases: TGTGCCAGCAGCGACCAACAGGGGGCAGGTGAAAAACTGTTTTTT. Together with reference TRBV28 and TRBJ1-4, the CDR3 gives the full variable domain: DVKVTQSSRYLVKRTGEKVFLECVQDMDHENMFWYRQDPGLGLRLIYFSYDVKMKEKGDIPEGYSVSREKKERFSLILESASTNQTSMYLCASSDQQGAGEKLFFGSGTQLSVL.

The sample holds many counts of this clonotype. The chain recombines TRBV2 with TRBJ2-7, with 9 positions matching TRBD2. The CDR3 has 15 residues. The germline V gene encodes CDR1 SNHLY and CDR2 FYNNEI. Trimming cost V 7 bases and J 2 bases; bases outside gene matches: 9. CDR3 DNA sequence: TGTGCCAGCAAAATGGGGACTAGCAGCGCCTACGAGCAGTACTTC. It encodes CASKMGTSSAYEQYF.

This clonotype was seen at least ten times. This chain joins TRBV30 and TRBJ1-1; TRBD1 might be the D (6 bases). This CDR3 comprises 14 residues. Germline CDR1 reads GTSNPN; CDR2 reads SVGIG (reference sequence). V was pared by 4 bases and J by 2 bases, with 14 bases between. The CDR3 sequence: CAWTRTAPNTEAFF. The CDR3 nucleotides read TGTGCCTGGACCCGGACAGCCCCTAACACTGAAGCTTTCTTT.

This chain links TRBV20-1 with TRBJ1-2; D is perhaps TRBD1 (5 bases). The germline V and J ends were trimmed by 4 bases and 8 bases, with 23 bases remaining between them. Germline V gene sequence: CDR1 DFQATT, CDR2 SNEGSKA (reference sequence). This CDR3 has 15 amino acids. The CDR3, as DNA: TGCAGTGCTATCCTCGATGGGGGAGAAGATGGAGGCTACACCTTC. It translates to CSAILDGGEDGGYTF.

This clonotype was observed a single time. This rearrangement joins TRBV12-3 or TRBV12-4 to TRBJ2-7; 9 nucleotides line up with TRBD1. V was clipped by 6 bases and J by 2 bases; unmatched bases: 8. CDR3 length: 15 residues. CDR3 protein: CASSPGTGRPYEQYF. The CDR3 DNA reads TGTGCCAGCAGCCCGGGGACAGGGAGGCCCTACGAGCAGTACTTC.

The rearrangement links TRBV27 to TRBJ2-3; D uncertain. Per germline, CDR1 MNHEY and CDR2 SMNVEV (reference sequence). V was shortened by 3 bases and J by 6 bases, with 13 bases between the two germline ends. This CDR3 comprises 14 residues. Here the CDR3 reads CASSFPPPRDTQYF. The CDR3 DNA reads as TGTGCCAGCAGTTTCCCCCCCCCACGGGATACGCAGTATTTT.